Listed here are 19 T cell receptor beta chains from one sample, sequenced in a study of OX40 agonist ivuxolimab in advanced cancers. Assay: immunoSEQ multiplex PCR; the TCRdb copy retains only in-frame clones and omits some. Here the sample spans tens of thousands of clones, 85% to 90% being singletons. Sequenced material: CD4+ or CD8+ T cells sorted from blood, taken in a trial of the OX40 agonist ivuxolimab. Receptor source: an adult with an advanced solid tumor such as melanoma, head and neck, liver or kidney cancer.

This chain joins TRBV19 and TRBJ2-3; 8 nucleotides match TRBD2. CDR3 length: 16 residues. The J segment lost 4 bases and the V segment lost 8 bases, leaving 14 bases of the junction unmatched. Looked up from germline, CDR1 is LNHDA and CDR2 is SQIVND (reference sequence). The CDR3 DNA sequence: TGTGCCAGTCGGTTGACCGGGACTAGTATGGCAGATACGCAGTATTTT. Protein sequence: CASRLTGTSMADTQYF.

The chain couples TRBV5-4 to TRBJ2-5, with D possibly matching TRBD2 (5 bases). Deletions cut 2 bases from V and 5 bases from J, with 10 bases between. Germline values: CDR1 SGHNT, CDR2 YYREEE (reference sequence). The CDR3 spans 13 residues. CDR3 DNA: TGTGCCAGCAGCTTATCGGGGATGGAGACCCAGTACTTC. Protein: CASSLSGMETQYF. Complete variable domain (other parts from reference TRBV5-4 and TRBJ2-5): ETGVTQSPTHLIKTRGQQVTLRCSSQSGHNTVSWYQQALGQGPQFIFQYYREEENGRGNFPPRFSGLQFPNYSSELNVNALELDDSALYLCASSLSGMETQYFGPGTRLLVL.

The rearrangement uses TRBV27 and TRBJ2-6; TRBD1 or TRBD2 may be the D gene (5 bases each). The CDR3 contains 15 residues. Germline CDR1 reads MNHEY; CDR2 reads SMNVEV (reference sequence). V dropped 4 bases and J dropped 0 bases, with 7 bases sitting between them. CDR3 in DNA: TGTGCCAGCAGTTGGGGGAGCTCTGGGGCCAACGTCCTGACTTTC. It translates to CASSWGSSGANVLTF.

This clone was detected only once. This chain links TRBV19 with TRBJ1-5, with 11 bases lining up with TRBD1. CDR1 is LNHDA, CDR2 SQIVND, per germline (reference sequence). Trimming at V came to 6 bases and at J to 9 bases, leaving 7 bases not matched to a gene. The CDR3 length is 14 residues. CDR3 sequence: CASRDRGRGAPQHF. CDR3 nucleotide sequence: TGTGCCAGTAGGGACAGGGGGCGGGGGGCGCCCCAGCATTTT. The full variable domain, completed using reference TRBV19 and TRBJ1-5, is DGGITQSPKYLFRKEGQNVTLSCEQNLNHDAMYWYRQDPGQGLRLIYYSQIVNDFQKGDIAEGYSVSREKKESFPLTVTSAQKNPTAFYLCASRDRGRGAPQHFGDGTRLSIL.

The chain has TRBV6-5 and TRBJ2-1, with TRBD2 identical over 9 bases. This CDR3 comprises 15 residues. Trimming removed 6 bases from V and 12 bases from J; junction bases left unmatched: 15. Looked up from germline, CDR1 is MNHEY and CDR2 is SVGAGI. The CDR3 sequence: CASSTTGLAVPGQFF. The CDR3 DNA follows: TGTGCCAGCAGCACTACGGGACTAGCAGTTCCCGGGCAGTTCTTC.

This sequence joins TRBV6-6 and TRBJ1-1; 7 bases map to TRBD1. The trim removed 4 bases at V and 3 bases at J, leaving 5 bases unmatched. The germline CDR1 and CDR2 sequences are MNHNY and SVGAGI (reference sequence). The CDR3 consists of 14 residues. The CDR3 loop reads CASSSTRGDTEAFF. In nucleotides, the CDR3 is TGTGCCAGCAGTTCCACCAGGGGGGACACTGAAGCTTTCTTT.

The chain links TRBV10-3 to TRBJ2-3, with 8 bases aligning to TRBD2. Germline CDR1 reads ENHRY; CDR2 reads SYGVKD. With V trimmed by 5 bases and J by 4 bases, 5 bases remained unmatched. This CDR3 is 14 amino acids long. For the CDR3, the DNA is TGTGCCATCAGTCCCCGGGGGGGCTCAGATACGCAGTATTTT. Amino acids: CAISPRGGSDTQYF.

This sequence joins TRBV19 and TRBJ2-4; TRBD2 agrees at 7 bases. The CDR3 spans 14 residues. The V gene end was trimmed by 5 bases and the J gene end by 6 bases; junction bases not matched to a gene: 7. Germline V lookup: CDR1 LNHDA, CDR2 SQIVND (reference sequence). For the CDR3, the DNA is TGTGCCAGTAGTCCCGCGGGAGCTGGAAACATTCAGTACTTC. It encodes CASSPAGAGNIQYF. The entire variable domain, with the rest obtained from reference TRBV19 and TRBJ2-4, is as follows: DGGITQSPKYLFRKEGQNVTLSCEQNLNHDAMYWYRQDPGQGLRLIYYSQIVNDFQKGDIAEGYSVSREKKESFPLTVTSAQKNPTAFYLCASSPAGAGNIQYFGAGTRLSVL.

The V and J genes are TRBV7-9 and TRBJ2-2, with TRBD2 matching 7 bases. After removal of 5 bases from V and 5 bases from J, the junction contained 11 bases not matched to a gene. Germline CDR1 and CDR2: SEHNR and FQNEAQ (reference sequence). This CDR3 comprises 16 residues. CDR3 sequence (DNA): TGTGCCAGCAGCCCCGGACTAGTCGAAGGGACCGGGGAGCTGTTTTTT. It translates to CASSPGLVEGTGELFF.

Written as DNA, the CDR3 is TGCGCCAGCAGTGAGTCGACGGGGCCAGATACGCAGTATTTT. It encodes CASSESTGPDTQYF. The chain recombines TRBV10-1 with TRBJ2-3; possibly TRBD1 or TRBD2 for D (5 bases each). The ends were cut back, 0 bases at V and 4 bases at J, with 8 bases in the middle. The V gene's germline CDR1 is WNHNN and CDR2 SYGVQD (reference sequence). The CDR3 totals 14 residues.

This clone appeared a few times. The chain links TRBV28 to TRBJ2-7; D gene ambiguous. The germline gives CDR1 MDHEN, CDR2 SYDVKM. V lost 7 bases to trimming and J lost 3 bases, with 10 bases between them. The CDR3 covers 12 residues. The CDR3 loop reads CASMALGYEQYF. The CDR3 nucleotides read TGTGCCAGCATGGCACTGGGCTACGAGCAGTACTTC.

The chain joins TRBV2 to TRBJ1-6; 8 nucleotides line up with TRBD1. V lost 1 base and J lost 5; bases outside the gene matches: 4. CDR3 length: 16 residues. Germline CDR1 reads SNHLY; CDR2 reads FYNNEI. In nucleotides, the CDR3 is TGTGCCAGCAGTGAAGGGGGGACAGGAAATAATTCACCCCTCCACTTT. Amino acid sequence: CASSEGGTGNNSPLHF.

This clone showed up just once. The chain combines TRBV18 with TRBJ2-7; D perhaps matches TRBD2 (5 bases). Trimming shortened V by 0 bases and J by 1 base, and 13 bases separated the two germline ends. The CDR3 loop spans 16 amino acids. Germline V lookup: CDR1 KGHSH, CDR2 LQKENI. DNA for the CDR3: TGTGCCAGCTCACCACCGAATTTGGGCGGGTCCTACGAGCAGTACTTC. This translates into CASSPPNLGGSYEQYF.

The CDR3 DNA follows: TGTGCCAGTAGTCTGGGAATCCAAGAGACCCAGTACTTC. Its translation is CASSLGIQETQYF. The chain employs TRBV19 and TRBJ2-5; D call uncertain. Germline V gene data show CDR1 as LNHDA and CDR2 as SQIVND (reference sequence). The CDR3 consists of 13 residues. V was clipped by 5 bases and J by 1 base, with 8 bases between them.

The chain couples TRBV6-6 to TRBJ1-5; no clear D gene. The V end lost 8 bases, the J end lost 2 bases, and 13 bases lay between the germline ends. CDR3 length: 14 amino acids. Looked up from germline, CDR1 is MNHNY and CDR2 is SVGAGI (reference sequence). The CDR3 sequence: CASGWSGGNQPQHF. In DNA form, the CDR3 reads TGTGCCAGCGGATGGAGCGGGGGCAATCAGCCCCAGCATTTT.

V is TRBV5-1 and J is TRBJ1-5, with D possibly being TRBD1 (5 bases). Germline CDR1 and CDR2: SGHRS and YFSETQ. The length of the CDR3 is 15 residues. Trimming took off 3 bases at V and 1 base at J, with 11 bases between the two ends. Written as DNA, the CDR3 is TGCGCCAGCAGCTCCTCGGGGGGGAGCAATCAGCCCCAGCATTTT. Protein sequence: CASSSSGGSNQPQHF.

V is TRBV28 and J is TRBJ2-1; maybe TRBD2 (5 bases). Trimming cost V 7 bases and J 10 bases, with 11 bases left between them. Per germline, CDR1 MDHEN and CDR2 SYDVKM. The CDR3 loop spans 11 amino acids. CDR3 DNA: TGTGCCAGCAAGCGGAGTCGGGAGCAGTTCTTC. Amino acid sequence: CASKRSREQFF.

This chain joins TRBV27 and TRBJ2-5; D gene unclear. CDR1 MNHEY and CDR2 SMNVEV come from the germline V gene (reference sequence). Trimming shortened V by 5 bases and J by 5 bases, and 12 bases separated the two germline ends. The CDR3 totals 13 residues. This CDR3 is CASSPVGSETQYF. In nucleotides, the CDR3 is TGTGCCAGCAGTCCCGTCGGTTCGGAGACCCAGTACTTC.

The chain employs TRBV6-4 and TRBJ2-6; unclear D gene. Trimming pared 2 bases from V and 4 bases from J, leaving 9 bases between. This CDR3 contains 15 residues. Germline V gene lookup returns CDR1 MRHNA and CDR2 SNTAGT. In DNA, the CDR3 is TGTGCCAGCAGTGACCCCCCTTCCGGGGCCAACGTCCTGACTTTC. Encoded protein: CASSDPPSGANVLTF.